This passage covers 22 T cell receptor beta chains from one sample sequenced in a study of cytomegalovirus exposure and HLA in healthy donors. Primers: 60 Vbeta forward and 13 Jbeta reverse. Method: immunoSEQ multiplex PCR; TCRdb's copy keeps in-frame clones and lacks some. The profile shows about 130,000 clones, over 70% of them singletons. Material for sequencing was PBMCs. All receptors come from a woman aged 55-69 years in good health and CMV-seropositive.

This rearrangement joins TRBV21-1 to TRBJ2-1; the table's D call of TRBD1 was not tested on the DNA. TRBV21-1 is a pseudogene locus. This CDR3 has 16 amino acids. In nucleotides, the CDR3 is TGTGCCAGCAGCAAAAGGACAGGGAGATTCTACAATGAGCAGTTCTTC. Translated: CASSKRTGRFYNEQFF.

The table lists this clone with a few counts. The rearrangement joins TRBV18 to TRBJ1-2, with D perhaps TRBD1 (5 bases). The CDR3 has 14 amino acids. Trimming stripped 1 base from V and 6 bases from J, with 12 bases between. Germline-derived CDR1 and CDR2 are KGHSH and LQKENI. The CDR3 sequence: CASSPRQGEDGYTF. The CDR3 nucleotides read TGTGCCAGCTCACCACGGCAGGGTGAGGATGGCTACACCTTC.

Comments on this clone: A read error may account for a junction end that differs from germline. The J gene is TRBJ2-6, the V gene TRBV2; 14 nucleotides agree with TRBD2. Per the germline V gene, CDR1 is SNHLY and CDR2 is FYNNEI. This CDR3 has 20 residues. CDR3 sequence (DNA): TGTGCCAGCAGTGTGGAGGGACTAGCGGGGGATTACTCTAGGGCCAACGTCCTGACTTTC. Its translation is CASSVEGLAGDYSRANVLTF.

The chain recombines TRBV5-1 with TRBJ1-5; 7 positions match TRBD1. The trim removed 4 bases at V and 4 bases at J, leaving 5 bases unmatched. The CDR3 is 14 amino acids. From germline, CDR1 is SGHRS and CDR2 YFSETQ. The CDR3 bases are TGCGCCAGCAGCCCGACAGGGAATAATCAGCCCCAGCATTTT. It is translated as CASSPTGNNQPQHF. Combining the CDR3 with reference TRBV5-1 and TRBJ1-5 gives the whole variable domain KAGVTQTPRYLIKTRGQQVTLSCSPISGHRSVSWYQQTPGQGLQFLFEYFSETQRNKGNFPGRFSGRQFSNSRSEMNVSTLELGDSALYLCASSPTGNNQPQHFGDGTRLSIL.

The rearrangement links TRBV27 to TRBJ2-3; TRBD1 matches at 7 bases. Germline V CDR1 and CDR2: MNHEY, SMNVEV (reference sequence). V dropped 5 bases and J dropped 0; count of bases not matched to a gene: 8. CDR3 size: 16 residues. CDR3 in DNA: TGTGCCAGCAGTGGCTGGACAGGCCCTAGCACAGATACGCAGTATTTT. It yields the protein CASSGWTGPSTDTQYF.

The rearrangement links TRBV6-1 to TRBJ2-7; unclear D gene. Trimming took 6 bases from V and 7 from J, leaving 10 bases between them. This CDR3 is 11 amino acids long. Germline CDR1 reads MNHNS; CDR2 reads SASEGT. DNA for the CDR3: TGTGCCAGCAGGCTAAACCGGGAGCAGTACTTC. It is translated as CASRLNREQYF.

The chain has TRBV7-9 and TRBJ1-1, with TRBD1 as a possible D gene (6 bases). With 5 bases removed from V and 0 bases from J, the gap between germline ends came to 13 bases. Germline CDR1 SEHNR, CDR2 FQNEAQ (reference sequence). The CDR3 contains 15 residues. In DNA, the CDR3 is TGTGCCAGCAGCGGCCCCGGACAGATGAACACTGAAGCTTTCTTT. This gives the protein CASSGPGQMNTEAFF.

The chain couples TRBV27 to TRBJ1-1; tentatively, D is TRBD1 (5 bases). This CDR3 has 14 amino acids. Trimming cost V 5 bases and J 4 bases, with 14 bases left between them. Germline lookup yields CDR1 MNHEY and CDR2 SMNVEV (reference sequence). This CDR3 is CASSPMPGGTEAFF. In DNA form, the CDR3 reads TGTGCCAGCAGTCCAATGCCGGGGGGCACTGAAGCTTTCTTT.

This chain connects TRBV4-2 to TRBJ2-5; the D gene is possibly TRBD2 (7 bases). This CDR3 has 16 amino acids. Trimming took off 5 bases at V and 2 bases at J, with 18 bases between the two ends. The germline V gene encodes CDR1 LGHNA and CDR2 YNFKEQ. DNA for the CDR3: TGTGCCAGCAGCAAGGGGGATCGCGGGGGTCAAGAGACCCAGTACTTC. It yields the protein CASSKGDRGGQETQYF.

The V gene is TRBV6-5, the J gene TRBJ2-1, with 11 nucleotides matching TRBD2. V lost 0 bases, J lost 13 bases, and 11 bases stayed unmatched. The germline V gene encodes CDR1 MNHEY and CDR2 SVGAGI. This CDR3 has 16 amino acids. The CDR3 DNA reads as TGTGCCAGCAGTTACTCGGGACTAGCGGAGGCCCTCCCTCAGTTCTTC. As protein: CASSYSGLAEALPQFF.

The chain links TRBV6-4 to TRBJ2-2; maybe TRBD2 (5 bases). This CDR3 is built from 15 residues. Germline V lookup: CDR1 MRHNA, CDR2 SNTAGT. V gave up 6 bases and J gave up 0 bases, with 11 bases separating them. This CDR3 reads CASSRTVTNTGELFF. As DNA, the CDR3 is TGTGCCAGCAGCAGGACTGTTACGAACACCGGGGAGCTGTTTTTT.

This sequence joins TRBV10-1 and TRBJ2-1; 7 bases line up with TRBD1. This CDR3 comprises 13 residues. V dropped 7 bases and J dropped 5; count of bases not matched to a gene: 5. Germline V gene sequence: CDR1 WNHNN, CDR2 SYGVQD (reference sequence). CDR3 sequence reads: CASNRDRDNEQFF. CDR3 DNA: TGCGCCAGCAACCGGGACAGAGACAATGAGCAGTTCTTC.

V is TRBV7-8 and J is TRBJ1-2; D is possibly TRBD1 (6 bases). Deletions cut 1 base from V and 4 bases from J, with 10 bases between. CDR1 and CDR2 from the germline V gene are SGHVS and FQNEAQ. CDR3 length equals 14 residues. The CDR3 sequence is CASSLDRAPYGYTF. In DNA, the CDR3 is TGTGCCAGCAGCTTAGACAGGGCCCCCTATGGCTACACCTTC.

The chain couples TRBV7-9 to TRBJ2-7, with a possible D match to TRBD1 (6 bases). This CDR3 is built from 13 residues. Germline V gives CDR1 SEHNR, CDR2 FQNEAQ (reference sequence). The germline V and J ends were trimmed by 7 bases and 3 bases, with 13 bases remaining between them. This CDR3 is CASTPDRIYEQYF. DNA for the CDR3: TGTGCCAGCACGCCTGACAGGATCTACGAGCAGTACTTC. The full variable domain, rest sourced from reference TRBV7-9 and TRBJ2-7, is DTGVSQNPRHKITKRGQNVTFRCDPISEHNRLYWYRQTLGQGPEFLTYFQNEAQLEKSRLLSDRFSAERPKGSFSTLEIQRTEQGDSAMYLCASTPDRIYEQYFGPGTRLTVT.

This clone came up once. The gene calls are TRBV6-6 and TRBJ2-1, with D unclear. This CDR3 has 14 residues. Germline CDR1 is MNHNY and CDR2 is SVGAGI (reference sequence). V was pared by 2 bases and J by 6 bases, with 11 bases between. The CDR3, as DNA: TGTGCCAGCAGTTACCACCCCCCGAGCAATGAGCAGTTCTTC. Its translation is CASSYHPPSNEQFF.

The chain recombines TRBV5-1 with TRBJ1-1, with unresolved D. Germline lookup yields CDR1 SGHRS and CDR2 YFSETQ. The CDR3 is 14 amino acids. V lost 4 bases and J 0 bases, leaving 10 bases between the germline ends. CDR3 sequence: CASSERRVNTEAFF. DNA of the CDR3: TGCGCCAGCAGCGAAAGACGGGTGAACACTGAAGCTTTCTTT.

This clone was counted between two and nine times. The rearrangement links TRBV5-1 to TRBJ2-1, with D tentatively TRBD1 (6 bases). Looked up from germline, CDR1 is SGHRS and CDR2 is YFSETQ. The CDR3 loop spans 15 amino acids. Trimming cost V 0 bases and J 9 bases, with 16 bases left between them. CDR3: CASSLALSQGSEQFF. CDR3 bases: TGCGCCAGCAGCTTGGCTTTGAGCCAGGGGAGTGAGCAGTTCTTC.

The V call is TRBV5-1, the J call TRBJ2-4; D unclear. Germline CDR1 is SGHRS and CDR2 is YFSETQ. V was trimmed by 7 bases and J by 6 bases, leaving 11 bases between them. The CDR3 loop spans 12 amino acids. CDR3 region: CASPWLRNIQYF. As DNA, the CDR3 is TGCGCCAGCCCCTGGCTTCGAAACATTCAGTACTTC.

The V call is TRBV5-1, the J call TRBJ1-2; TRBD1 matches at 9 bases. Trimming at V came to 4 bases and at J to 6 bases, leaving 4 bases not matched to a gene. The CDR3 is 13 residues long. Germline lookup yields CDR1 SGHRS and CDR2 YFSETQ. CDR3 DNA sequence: TGCGCCAGCAGCCCGGGACAGGGTCATGGCTACACCTTC. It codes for CASSPGQGHGYTF.

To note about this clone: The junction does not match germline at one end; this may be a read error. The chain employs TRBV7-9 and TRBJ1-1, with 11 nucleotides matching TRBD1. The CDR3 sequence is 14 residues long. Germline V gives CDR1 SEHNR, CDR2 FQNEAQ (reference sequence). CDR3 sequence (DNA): TGTTCCAGCAGGCCGGGACAGGGGGTGACTGAAGCTTTCTTT. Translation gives CSSRPGQGVTEAFF. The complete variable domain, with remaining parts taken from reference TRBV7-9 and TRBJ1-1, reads DTGVSQNPRHKITKRGQNVTFRCDPISEHNRLYWYRQTLGQGPEFLTYFQNEAQLEKSRLLSDRFSAERPKGSFSTLEIQRTEQGDSAMYLCSSRPGQGVTEAFFGQGTRLTVV.

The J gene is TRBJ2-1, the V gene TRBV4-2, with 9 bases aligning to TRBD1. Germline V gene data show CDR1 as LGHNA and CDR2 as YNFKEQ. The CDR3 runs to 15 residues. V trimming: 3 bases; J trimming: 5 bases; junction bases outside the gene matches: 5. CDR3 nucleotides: TGTGCCAGCAGCCAGGCCGGGACAGGGAACAATGAGCAGTTCTTC. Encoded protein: CASSQAGTGNNEQFF.

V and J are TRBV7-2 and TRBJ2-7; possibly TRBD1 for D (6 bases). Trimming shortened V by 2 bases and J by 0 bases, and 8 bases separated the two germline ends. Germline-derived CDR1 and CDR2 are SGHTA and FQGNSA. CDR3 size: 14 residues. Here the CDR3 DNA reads TGTGCCAGCAGCTTACAGGGGAGCTCCTACGAGCAGTACTTC. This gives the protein CASSLQGSSYEQYF.